This T cell receptor beta chain was observed in a study of esophageal squamous cell carcinoma under preoperative chemotherapy (dated by TCRdb to 2016 to 2019). General notes on the study: In the study, TCR repertoires were profiled in both peripheral blood T cells and tumor-infiltrating lymphocytes. The study examined the effect of paclitaxel-nedaplatin chemotherapy on T-cell receptor repertoires in patients with esophageal squamous cell carcinoma. A handful of patients with primary esophageal squamous cell carcinoma made up the cohort. Repertoires from samples taken before paclitaxel-nedaplatin therapy were compared with repertoires from samples taken after paclitaxel-nedaplatin therapy. General study outcomes and caveats: A significant increase in TCR diversity was observed in peripheral T cells after chemotherapy, whereas no such increase was observed in tumor-infiltrating lymphocytes. The cohort was small, with only a handful of patients with esophageal squamous cell carcinoma analyzed. Rather than arising solely from local clonal changes, post-treatment tumor-infiltrating lymphocytes appeared to come partly from peripheral T cells that migrated into the tumor. Immediate and substantial changes in clonotype frequency were induced by paclitaxel-nedaplatin therapy, and contraction rather than amplification was more likely to be observed among abundant clones.

The time point label for this specimen denotes: after preoperative PTX-NDP chemotherapy. Before surgery, patients were given paclitaxel-nedaplatin as preoperative chemotherapy. Worth noting for this clonotype: Its antigen specificity is not known. The record has no base qualities; no much larger clone is one base away.

Preparation of the library involved PCR. The data were produced on a HiSeq X Ten. High-throughput sequencing was used to characterize the TCR repertoires. TCRdb reworked the public reads: Q25 trimming with fastp, MiXCR clone assembly, productive beta chains retained. Every entry covers one CDR3 protein and lists the most common genes and DNA from its rows. The sample has around 11,000 distinct CDR3 sequences on record, 50% to 70% of them singletons. The top ten clones comprise less than 30% of the sample. From its cysteine to its phenylalanine, the CDR3 spans 14 amino acids. The read is trimmed to its CDR3 DNA, 42 bases read in frame from base 1. CDR1 and CDR2 are read off the germline V gene as MNHNS and SASEGT.

In this chain, TRBV6-1 is recombined with TRBJ2-3; D gene: possibly TRBD1, on 6 matching bases. The J call could be wrong; TRBJ2-7 is a better fit for the DNA end. The specimen was obtained from a patient given preoperative chemotherapy. The clonotype originates from a human donor with esophageal squamous cell carcinoma. The donor label of this sample is uncertain. The DNA sequence is given as TGTGCGGGCAGAGGGGGTCGTGACACAGAGACGCAGTACTTC. The resulting protein is CAGRGGRDTETQYF.